The clone carrying this T cell receptor beta chain was detected a few times. Its antigen remains unknown. Using its own MiXCR run on the 5' RACE reads, TCRdb lists one record per CDR3 protein. The sample lists 150,000 to 200,000 distinct CDR3 sequences; 10% to 15% were seen once. The data belong to a study of CD8 T cells in ankylosing spondylitis. CDR3 length equals 15 residues. V was cut by 9 bases and J by 2 bases, with 14 bases left in between. Germline V gene lookup returns CDR1 MNHNS and CDR2 SASEGT. Findings and caveats of the study: Researchers reportedly found disease-linked clones significantly enriched in matched ankylosing spondylitis synovial fluid.

The genes are TRBV6-1 and TRBJ2-6; D tentatively fits TRBD1 or TRBD2 (6 bases each). This clonotype was sampled from a male donor with ankylosing spondylitis or in good health (not recorded which). Sequencing was performed on blood, either unsorted or a sorted T cell fraction (not recorded which). In DNA, the CDR3 is TGTGCCAGTAGGGTAGGGGGGCCTGGGGCCAACGTCCTGACTTTC. Protein sequence: CASRVGGPGANVLTF.